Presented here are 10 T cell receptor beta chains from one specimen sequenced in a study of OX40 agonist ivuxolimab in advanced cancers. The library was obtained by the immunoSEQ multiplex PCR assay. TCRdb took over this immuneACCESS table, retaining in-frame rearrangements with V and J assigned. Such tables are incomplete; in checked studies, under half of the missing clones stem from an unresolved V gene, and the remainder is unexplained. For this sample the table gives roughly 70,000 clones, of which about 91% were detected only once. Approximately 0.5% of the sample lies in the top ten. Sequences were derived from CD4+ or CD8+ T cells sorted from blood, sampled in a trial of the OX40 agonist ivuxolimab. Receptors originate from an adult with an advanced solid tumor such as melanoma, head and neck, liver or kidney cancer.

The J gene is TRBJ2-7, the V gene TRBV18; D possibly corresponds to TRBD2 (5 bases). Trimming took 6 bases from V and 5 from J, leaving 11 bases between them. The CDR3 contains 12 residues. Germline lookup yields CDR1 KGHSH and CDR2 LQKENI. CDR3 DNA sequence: TGTGCCAGCTCCCCAACTAGGGACGAGCAGTACTTC. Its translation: CASSPTRDEQYF. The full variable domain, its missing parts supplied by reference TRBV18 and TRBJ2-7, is NAGVMQNPRHLVRRRGQEARLRCSPMKGHSHVYWYRQLPEEGLKFMVYLQKENIIDESGMPKERFSAEFPKEGPSILRIQQVVRGDSAAYFCASSPTRDEQYFGPGTRLTVT.

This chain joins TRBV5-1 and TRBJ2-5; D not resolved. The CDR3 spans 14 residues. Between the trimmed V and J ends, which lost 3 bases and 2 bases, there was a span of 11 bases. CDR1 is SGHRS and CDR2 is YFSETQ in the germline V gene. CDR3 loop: CASSSRLIQETQYF. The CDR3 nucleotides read TGCGCCAGCAGCTCCCGACTGATTCAAGAGACCCAGTACTTC.

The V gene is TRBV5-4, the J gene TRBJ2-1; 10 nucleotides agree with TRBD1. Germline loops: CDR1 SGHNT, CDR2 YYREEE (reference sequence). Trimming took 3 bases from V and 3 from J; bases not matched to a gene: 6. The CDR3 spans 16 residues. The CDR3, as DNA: TGTGCCAGCAGCTCAGGACAGGGGGACGACTACAATGAGCAGTTCTTC. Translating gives CASSSGQGDDYNEQFF.

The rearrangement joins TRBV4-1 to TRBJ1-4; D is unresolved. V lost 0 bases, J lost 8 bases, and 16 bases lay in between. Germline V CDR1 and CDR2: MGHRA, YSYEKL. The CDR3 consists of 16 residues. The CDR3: CASSQDRAGRTEKLFF. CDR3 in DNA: TGCGCCAGCAGCCAAGATAGAGCCGGGCGCACCGAAAAACTGTTTTTT.

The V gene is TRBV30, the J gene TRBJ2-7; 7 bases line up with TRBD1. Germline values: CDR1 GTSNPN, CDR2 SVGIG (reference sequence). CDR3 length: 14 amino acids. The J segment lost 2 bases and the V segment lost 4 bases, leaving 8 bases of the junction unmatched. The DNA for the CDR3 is TGTGCCTGGATAAGTAGAGGGGGCCCCTACGAGCAGTACTTC. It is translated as CAWISRGGPYEQYF.

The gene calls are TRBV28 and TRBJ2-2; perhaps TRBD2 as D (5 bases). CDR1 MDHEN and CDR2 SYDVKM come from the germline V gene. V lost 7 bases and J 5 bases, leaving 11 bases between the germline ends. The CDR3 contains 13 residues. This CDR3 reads CASIMGGTGELFF. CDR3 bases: TGTGCCAGCATCATGGGCGGGACCGGGGAGCTGTTTTTT.

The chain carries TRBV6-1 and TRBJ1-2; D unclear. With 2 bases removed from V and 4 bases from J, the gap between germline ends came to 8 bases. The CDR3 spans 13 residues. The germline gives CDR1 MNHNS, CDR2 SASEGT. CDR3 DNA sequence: TGTGCCAGCAGTGAAATGGCAGGCTATGGCTACACCTTC. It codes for CASSEMAGYGYTF.

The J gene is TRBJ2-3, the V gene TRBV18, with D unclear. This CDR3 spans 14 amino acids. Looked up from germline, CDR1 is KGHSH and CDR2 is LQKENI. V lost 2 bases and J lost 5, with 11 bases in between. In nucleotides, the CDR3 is TGTGCCAGCTCACCAAGGGCTGAAGAAGATACGCAGTATTTT. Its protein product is CASSPRAEEDTQYF.

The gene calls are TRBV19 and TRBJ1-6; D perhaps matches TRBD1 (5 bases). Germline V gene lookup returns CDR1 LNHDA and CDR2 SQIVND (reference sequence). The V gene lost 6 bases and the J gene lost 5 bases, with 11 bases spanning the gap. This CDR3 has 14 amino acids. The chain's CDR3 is CASRAGPDNSPLHF. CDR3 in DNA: TGTGCCAGTAGGGCGGGACCGGATAATTCACCCCTCCACTTT.

Written as DNA, the CDR3 is TGCGCCAGCAGCGTGGACAGGGTGGGAGCGACCCAGTACTTC. This translates into CASSVDRVGATQYF. V and J are TRBV5-1 and TRBJ2-5, with 8 bases identical to TRBD1. The junction had 9 bases not matched to a gene; V was cut back by 4 bases and J by 7 bases. Germline V gene sequence: CDR1 SGHRS, CDR2 YFSETQ. This CDR3 region has 14 residues.